This is a list of T cell receptor beta chains from one sample in a study of cytotoxic CD8 clonotypes in ibrutinib-treated CLL. Profiled with immunoSEQ multiplex PCR; TCRdb holds only in-frame clones, not every one. The table lists more than 300,000 clones, almost 80% of them singletons. Sequenced here: PBMCs, sampled before ibrutinib treatment. Receptors originate from a human donor with chronic lymphocytic leukemia. Both conserved end residues are part of each CDR3. D genes are given only for firm matches. Clone size appears in some rows only: once, few, many, or a class for an expanded clone.

CDR3aa,CDR3nt,abundance,j_gene,v_gene,d_gene
CASSQATGRRTEAFF,TGTGCCAGCAGCCAAGCGACAGGGCGCAGGACTGAAGCTTTCTTT,NA,TRBJ1-1,TRBV14,TRBD1
CASIDRGRLNEKLFF,TGTGCCAGCATAGACAGGGGGCGCCTCAATGAAAAACTGTTTTTT,NA,TRBJ1-4,TRBV6-1,TRBD1
CASSELGGFYEQYF,TGTGCCAGCAGTGAACTAGGGGGCTTCTACGAGCAGTACTTC,NA,TRBJ2-7,TRBV28,TRBD1
CASSLRTYNEQFF,TGTGCCAGCAGTCTAAGAACGTACAATGAGCAGTTCTTC,NA,TRBJ2-1,TRBV7-9,NA
CATTLEAPNEQFF,TGTGCCACCACCCTTGAAGCTCCCAATGAGCAGTTCTTC,few,TRBJ2-1,TRBV2,NA
CAWSTRGDTGELFF,TGTGCCTGGAGTACCAGGGGGGACACCGGGGAGCTGTTTTTT,NA,TRBJ2-2,TRBV30,NA
CASRGGNEQFF,TGTGCCAGTAGAGGGGGCAATGAGCAGTTCTTC,NA,TRBJ2-1,TRBV19,NA
CASSSDRGGDEQYF,TGTGCCAGCAGCTCCGACAGGGGAGGGGACGAGCAGTACTTC,once,TRBJ2-7,TRBV11-2,NA
CASSRPGQGSYEQYF,TGCGCCAGCAGCAGGCCGGGACAGGGCTCCTACGAGCAGTACTTC,NA,TRBJ2-7,TRBV5-1,TRBD1
CASRDRGSYNEQFF,TGTGCCAGCAGAGACAGGGGCTCCTACAATGAGCAGTTCTTC,NA,TRBJ2-1,TRBV6-5,TRBD1
CASSSGGRAYEQYF,TGTGCCAGCAGTTCCGGCGGGAGGGCCTACGAGCAGTACTTC,NA,TRBJ2-7,TRBV6-5,TRBD2
CASSVGTRSDYGYTF,TGTGCCAGCAGCGTAGGCACTAGGAGTGACTATGGCTACACCTTC,NA,TRBJ1-2,TRBV9,NA
CASSPSRNEQFF,TGTGCCAGCAGCCCGTCACGTAATGAGCAGTTCTTC,once,TRBJ2-1,TRBV7-8,NA
CSVGATVNEAFF,TGCAGCGTGGGTGCGACAGTGAATGAAGCTTTCTTT,NA,TRBJ1-1,TRBV29-1,NA
CASSYGGINEQFF,TGTGCCAGCAGTTACGGGGGGATCAATGAGCAGTTCTTC,NA,TRBJ2-1,TRBV6-5,NA
CASSERRGSGYTF,TGTGCCAGCAGCGAACGTCGGGGGTCTGGCTACACCTTC,NA,TRBJ1-2,TRBV6-4,NA
CASSLVGTSTDTQYF,TGTGCCAGCAGCTTAGTCGGGACTAGTACAGATACGCAGTATTTT,NA,TRBJ2-3,TRBV11-2,TRBD2
CASSSHHRVDYGYTF,TGTGCCAGCAGCTCTCATCACAGAGTCGACTATGGCTACACCTTC,NA,TRBJ1-2,TRBV7-9,NA
CASSVGLGWTGELFF,TGTGCCAGCAGCGTAGGACTAGGTTGGACCGGGGAGCTGTTTTTT,NA,TRBJ2-2,TRBV7-6,TRBD2
CAWDPRGEYNEQFF,TGTGCCTGGGACCCCAGGGGGGAGTACAATGAGCAGTTCTTC,once,TRBJ2-1,TRBV30,NA
CASSPPGASATDTQYF,TGTGCCAGCTCACCACCAGGAGCGAGCGCCACAGATACGCAGTATTTT,NA,TRBJ2-3,TRBV18,NA
CASSATRGRVSNSPLHF,TGTGCCAGCAGTGCAACCAGGGGGCGCGTTAGTAATTCACCCCTCCACTTT,NA,TRBJ1-6,TRBV25-1,TRBD1
CASSTSWGRPAGDGPNEKLFF,TGTGCCAGTAGTACTTCATGGGGCAGGCCGGCTGGGGATGGGCCTAATGAAAAACTGTTTTTT,once,TRBJ1-4,TRBV19,NA
CAISQGTSGVYNEQFF,TGTGCCATCTCTCAGGGGACTAGCGGGGTTTACAATGAGCAGTTCTTC,NA,TRBJ2-1,TRBV10-3,TRBD2
CASSRTGPYEQYF,TGTGCCAGCAGTCGGACAGGGCCCTACGAGCAGTACTTC,many,TRBJ2-7,TRBV27,TRBD1
CASSPTGTPNQPQHF,TGTGCCAGCAGCCCCACCGGGACACCGAATCAGCCCCAGCATTTT,NA,TRBJ1-5,TRBV9,NA
CASSLRGIDYNEQFF,TGTGCCAGCAGTTTACGTGGGATAGATTACAATGAGCAGTTCTTC,NA,TRBJ2-1,TRBV28,NA
CAISWTVSYGYTF,TGTGCCATCAGTTGGACGGTGAGCTATGGCTACACCTTC,NA,TRBJ1-2,TRBV10-3,NA
CASSVDRDQPQHF,TGTGCCAGCAGTGTCGACAGGGATCAGCCCCAGCATTTT,many,TRBJ1-5,TRBV2,TRBD1
CASRQGVLSNQPQHF,TGTGCCAGCAGGCAGGGTGTACTTAGCAATCAGCCCCAGCATTTT,NA,TRBJ1-5,TRBV6-1,NA
CASSLDKGWSEAFF,TGTGCCAGCAGCTTAGATAAAGGGTGGAGTGAAGCTTTCTTT,NA,TRBJ1-1,TRBV7-8,NA
CASSRDRSSYEQYF,TGTGCCAGCAGCCGGGACAGGAGCTCCTACGAGCAGTACTTC,NA,TRBJ2-7,TRBV7-7,TRBD1
CSVDNSYNYGYTF,TGCAGCGTTGATAACAGCTATAACTATGGCTACACCTTC,once,TRBJ1-2,TRBV29-1,NA
CASSADRGKGGYTF,TGTGCCAGCAGCGCAGACAGGGGAAAGGGTGGCTACACCTTC,NA,TRBJ1-2,TRBV7-2,TRBD1
CASIHTADTQYF,TGTGCCAGCATCCACACCGCAGATACGCAGTATTTT,NA,TRBJ2-3,TRBV7-9,NA
CASSLQGASYNEQFF,TGTGCCAGCAGCTTGCAGGGGGCCTCCTACAATGAGCAGTTCTTC,NA,TRBJ2-1,TRBV5-6,TRBD1
CAWGQSNTEAFF,TGTGCCTGGGGACAGTCGAACACTGAAGCTTTCTTT,NA,TRBJ1-1,TRBV30,NA
CSASRPGSFWNEQYF,TGCAGCGCCTCCCGTCCTGGATCTTTTTGGAACGAGCAGTACTTC,NA,TRBJ2-7,TRBV29-1,NA
CASSAMGTGMNEQFF,TGTGCCAGCAGCGCCATGGGGACAGGGATGAATGAGCAGTTCTTC,NA,TRBJ2-1,TRBV7-9,TRBD1
CASAPGGGYGYTF,TGTGCCAGCGCTCCGGGGGGGGGCTATGGCTACACCTTC,once,TRBJ1-2,TRBV27,NA